This TCR beta chain is drawn from a study of regulatory T cells in long-lasting Graves disease. Through Arm-PCR of CDR3 regions and iRepertoire HTBI primers, TCR beta libraries were built. TCRdb independently ran MiXCR on the multiplex PCR reads; one entry per CDR3 protein. The data show about 470,000 distinct CDR3 sequences, with about a fifth seen just once and 7.8% held by the top ten. The trim removed 5 bases at V and 7 bases at J, leaving 8 bases unmatched. This CDR3 has 14 amino acids. Germline V gives CDR1 SGHTA, CDR2 FQGNSA. Time point in this sample: persistent/refractory GD, antithyroid drugs over 5 years with positive TRAb. The TCR library used RNA extracted from PBMCs.

The sample was peripheral blood mononuclear cells (PBMCs), taken when the disease was refractory, from a patient treated with antithyroid drugs. The chain links TRBV7-2 to TRBJ2-5; 9 bases fit TRBD1. This receptor was identified in a female donor with Graves disease. The CDR3 nucleotides read TGTACCAGCAGCCACCGGGACAGGGCCGTGACCCAGTACTTC. Protein sequence: CTSSHRDRAVTQYF.